The present entry profiles one T cell receptor (beta chain) with its context. The assay was immunoSEQ multiplex PCR, and TCRdb's table has in-frame clones only and misses some. The sample contains about 39,000 clones, 85% to 95% of which appear only once. These data belong to a study of blood T cell repertoires in COVID-19. V trimming: 5 bases; J trimming: 3 bases; junction bases outside the gene matches: 10. The V gene's germline CDR1 is SGHTA and CDR2 FQGNSA. There are 15 residues in the CDR3. This sequence was found in a human donor with active COVID-19. The donor label of this sample is uncertain. Material for sequencing was peripheral blood. This chain connects TRBV7-2 to TRBJ2-7, with 7 bases lining up with TRBD2. The CDR3 coding sequence is TGTGCCAGCAGCCCGCTCCGGACTAGGGTCTACGAGCAGTACTTC. Its protein product is CASSPLRTRVYEQYF.